Each of the 8 T cell receptor beta chains below was sequenced from the same sample in a study of shared clonotypes between healthy human individuals. Generated by immunoSEQ multiplex PCR, the TCRdb table keeps only in-frame clones and is missing some. The sample lists 2 million to 2.5 million clones, approximately 93% occurring once. The sample was naive CD4+ T cells from PBMCs. As for subset: CD45RA+ positively selected. The receptors here all came from a man aged 18-30 years in good health. Some clones in this sample may be carry-over from other donors' samples.

CDR3 bases: TGTGCCAGCAGTTTCGTGACAGGGGGAGACGAAAAACTGTTTTTT. Protein sequence: CASSFVTGGDEKLFF. V gene TRBV28 combines with J gene TRBJ1-4, with 9 bases lining up with TRBD1. This CDR3 comprises 15 residues. The junction had 7 bases not matched to a gene; V was cut back by 3 bases and J by 8 bases. The germline gives CDR1 MDHEN, CDR2 SYDVKM.

The sample holds one count of this clone. The rearrangement joins TRBV5-1 to TRBJ2-5, with a possible D match to TRBD1 (5 bases). The germline gives CDR1 SGHRS, CDR2 YFSETQ. V dropped 0 bases and J dropped 4 bases, with 22 bases sitting between them. This CDR3 is built from 18 residues. In nucleotides, the CDR3 is TGCGCCAGCAGCTTGGCCGATAGAACAGGTCAATACCGAGAGACCCAGTACTTC. It codes for CASSLADRTGQYRETQYF. The full variable domain, its missing parts supplied by reference TRBV5-1 and TRBJ2-5, is KAGVTQTPRYLIKTRGQQVTLSCSPISGHRSVSWYQQTPGQGLQFLFEYFSETQRNKGNFPGRFSGRQFSNSRSEMNVSTLELGDSALYLCASSLADRTGQYRETQYFGPGTRLLVL.

The V call is TRBV6-5, the J call TRBJ1-2; D call uncertain. Per germline, CDR1 MNHEY and CDR2 SVGAGI. This CDR3 is built from 13 residues. The V end was cut by 2 bases, the J end by 8 bases, with 12 bases between. The CDR3 nucleotides read TGTGCCAGCAGTTACGGACCCCCAGGAGGCTACACCTTC. This codes for CASSYGPPGGYTF.

The chain links TRBV5-6 to TRBJ1-2; D ambiguous. Germline CDR1 and CDR2: SGHDT and YYEEEE. V lost 4 bases and J 4 bases, leaving 17 bases between the germline ends. The length of the CDR3 is 15 residues. This CDR3 reads CASSHLTGPTYGYTF. The CDR3 nucleotides are TGTGCCAGCAGCCACCTGACCGGACCGACCTATGGCTACACCTTC.

This chain connects TRBV4-3 to TRBJ2-1, with 10 nucleotides matching TRBD1. The germline V gene has CDR1 LGHNA and CDR2 YSLEER. The CDR3 runs 16 residues. V was clipped by 4 bases and J by 2 bases; unmatched bases: 5. The CDR3 DNA sequence: TGCGCCAGCAGCCGGGGGACAGGGGTCACCTACAATGAGCAGTTCTTC. Amino acids: CASSRGTGVTYNEQFF.

The rearrangement uses TRBV11-2 and TRBJ2-5, with a possible D match to TRBD2 (7 bases). Germline V gene sequence: CDR1 SGHAT, CDR2 FQNNGV. V lost 6 bases and J lost 7, with 15 bases in between. The CDR3 extends over 13 amino acids. In DNA form, the CDR3 reads TGTGCCAGCAGTCTAGGGGGGGCAGGGACCCAGTACTTC. It yields the protein CASSLGGAGTQYF.

This clone was seen only once. This chain uses TRBV7-2 with TRBJ1-2; D not resolved. CDR1 and CDR2 (germline): SGHTA, FQGNSA. Trimming cost V 1 base and J 4 bases, with 10 bases left between them. The CDR3 extends over 14 amino acids. Here the CDR3 reads CASSLEPGTYGYTF. In DNA form, the CDR3 reads TGTGCCAGCAGCTTAGAGCCGGGAACCTATGGCTACACCTTC.

The chain joins TRBV5-6 to TRBJ2-1; D gene uncertain. Germline CDR1 is SGHDT and CDR2 is YYEEEE. The CDR3 length is 13 residues. The germline V and J ends were trimmed by 3 bases and 10 bases, with 14 bases remaining between them. This CDR3 is CASSSAWLTEQFF. The CDR3 nucleotides are TGTGCCAGCAGCTCCGCCTGGCTGACGGAGCAGTTCTTC.